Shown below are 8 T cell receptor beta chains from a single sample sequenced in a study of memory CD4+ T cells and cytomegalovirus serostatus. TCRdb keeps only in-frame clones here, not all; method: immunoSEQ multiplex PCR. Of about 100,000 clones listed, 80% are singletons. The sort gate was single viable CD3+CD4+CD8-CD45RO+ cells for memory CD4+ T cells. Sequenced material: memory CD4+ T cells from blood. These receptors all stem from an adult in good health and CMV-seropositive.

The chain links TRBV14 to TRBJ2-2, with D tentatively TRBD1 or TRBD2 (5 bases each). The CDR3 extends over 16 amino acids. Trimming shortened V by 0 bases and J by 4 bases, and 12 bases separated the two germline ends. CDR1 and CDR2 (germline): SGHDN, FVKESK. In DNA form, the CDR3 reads TGTGCCAGCAGCCAAGATATGGGGGTTGGCACCGGGGAGCTGTTTTTT. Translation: CASSQDMGVGTGELFF.

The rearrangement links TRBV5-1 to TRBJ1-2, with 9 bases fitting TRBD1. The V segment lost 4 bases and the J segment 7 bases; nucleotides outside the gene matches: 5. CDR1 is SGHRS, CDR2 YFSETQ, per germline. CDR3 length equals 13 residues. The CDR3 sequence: CASSPGTGPGYTF. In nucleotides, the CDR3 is TGCGCCAGCAGCCCCGGGACAGGGCCTGGCTACACCTTC.

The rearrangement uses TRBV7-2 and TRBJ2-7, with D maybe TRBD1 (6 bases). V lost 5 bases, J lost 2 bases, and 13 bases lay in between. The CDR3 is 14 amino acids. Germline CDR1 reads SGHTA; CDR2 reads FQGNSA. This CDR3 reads CASSRQGHTYEQYF. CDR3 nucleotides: TGTGCCAGCAGCCGTCAGGGACATACCTACGAGCAGTACTTC.

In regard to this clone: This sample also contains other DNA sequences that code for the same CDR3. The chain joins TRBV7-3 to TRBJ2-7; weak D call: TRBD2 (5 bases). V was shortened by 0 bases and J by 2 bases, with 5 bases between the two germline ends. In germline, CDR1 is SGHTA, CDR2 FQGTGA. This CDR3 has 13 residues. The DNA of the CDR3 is TGTGCCAGCAGCTTAACGGGAGCCTACGAGCAGTACTTC. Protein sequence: CASSLTGAYEQYF.

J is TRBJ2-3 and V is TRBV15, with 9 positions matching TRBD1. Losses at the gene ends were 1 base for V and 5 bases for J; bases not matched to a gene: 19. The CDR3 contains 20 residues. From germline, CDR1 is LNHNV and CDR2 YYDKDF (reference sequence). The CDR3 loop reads CATSRGLGPGDRGTGDTQYF. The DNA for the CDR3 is TGTGCCACCAGCAGAGGCTTGGGGCCCGGCGACAGGGGGACAGGAGATACGCAGTATTTT.

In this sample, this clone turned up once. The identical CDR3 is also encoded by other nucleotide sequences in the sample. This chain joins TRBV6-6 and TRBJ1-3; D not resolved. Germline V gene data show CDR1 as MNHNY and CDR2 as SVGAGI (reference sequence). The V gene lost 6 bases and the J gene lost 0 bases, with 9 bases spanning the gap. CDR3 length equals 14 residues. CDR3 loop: CASSPDLSGNTIYF. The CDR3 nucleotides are TGTGCCAGCAGCCCTGACCTCTCTGGAAACACCATATATTTT.

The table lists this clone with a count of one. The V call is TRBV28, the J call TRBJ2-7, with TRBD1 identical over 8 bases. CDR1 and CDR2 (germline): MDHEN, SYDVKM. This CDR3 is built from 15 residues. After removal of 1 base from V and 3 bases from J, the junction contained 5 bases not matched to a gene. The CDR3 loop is CASSLLTGVNYEQYF. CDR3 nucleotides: TGTGCCAGCAGTTTATTGACAGGGGTAAACTACGAGCAGTACTTC.

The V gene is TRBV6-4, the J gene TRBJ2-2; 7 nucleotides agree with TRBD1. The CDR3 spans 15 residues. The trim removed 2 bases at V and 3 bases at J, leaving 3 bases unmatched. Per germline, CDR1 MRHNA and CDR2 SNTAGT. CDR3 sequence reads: CASSDGTGDTGELFF. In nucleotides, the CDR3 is TGTGCCAGCAGTGACGGAACAGGGGACACCGGGGAGCTGTTTTTT.